What follows is one TCR beta chain and its context. There is no known antigen for this receptor. Base qualities are missing; no much larger clone stands one base away. TCR beta CDR3 regions were amplified from RNA transcripts. The TCR CDR3 was subjected to a first round of RT-PCR using the HTBI primer set and the Qiagen OneStep RT-PCR kit. Libraries were constructed in a second round of multiplex PCR, after which size selection and purification were carried out. The libraries were sequenced on an Illumina HiSeq2000 using paired-end 100 bp reads. As for how the authors treated the data: SOAPnuke was used to process the raw data, throwing out any read that contained adapters or uncalled bases, had a mean Phred below 15, or lacked an exact constant-primer or identifier match. High-quality paired reads were merged with COPE v1.2.5, and unique nucleotide sequences were defined as clonotypes. MiTCR v1.1 was used to align the clonotypes against IMGT TRBV, TRBD and TRBJ reference segments. The analysis included only V-J combinations with a frequency above 0.0001, which together covered approximately 99% of the repertoires. A TCS score was defined as the ratio of F50 (clonal expansion) to E x V (chaos), with BLOSUM62-based TCRdist applied between CDR3 peptides within each V-J. Welch's t-statistics and random forest reduced around 510 V-J features to roughly 13, which were used in a naive Bayes classifier (R e1071). TCRdb's own reprocessing of the public reads used fastp at Q25 and MiXCR and kept productive beta chains. Rows matching on CDR3 protein sequence are summarized as one entry with the most common DNA and genes. What appears here as the V and J calls and clone size reflects TCRdb's work, not the paper's. Present in this sample are almost 250,000 distinct CDR3 sequences, over 20% of which were seen just once. The ten largest account for approximately 35% of the sample.

In the ophthalmopathy patients, disease was moderately to severely active, with a Clinical Activity Score of 3 or more, a NOSPECS grade of 4 or more, and a duration of less than 3 months. The study excluded patients with uncontrolled infections, other autoimmune diseases, pregnancy or lactation. Diagnoses were based on clinical symptoms, serum thyroxine and TRAb, thyroid ultrasound and orbital computed tomography. PBMCs were separated from roughly 9.6 ml of fresh peripheral blood using Ficoll-Paque density gradient centrifugation. Trizol reagent was used to extract total RNA, and RNA quality was then checked on an Agilent 2100 Bioanalyzer. Compared with germline, V lacks 8 bases and J lacks 0 bases; bases without a gene match: 6. The CDR3 goes from the cysteine to the phenylalanine over 14 residues. Only CDR3 DNA remains: 42 bases, in frame from the first base. The CDR1 and CDR2 encoded by the germline V gene are MNHNS and SASEGT.

The entry originates in a study of T cells in Graves' hyperthyroidism and ophthalmopathy (dated by TCRdb to the late 2010s). Regarding the study in general: Peripheral blood samples were taken at initial diagnosis, before any treatment was given. In addition, the study compared T-cell repertoires in thyroid tissue and in blood from roughly 6 Graves' hyperthyroidism patients. The paper reports TCR Vbeta CDR3 sequencing of some 140 peripheral blood samples: around 45 ophthalmopathy, approximately 74 hyperthyroidism and 17 progressor patients. TCR V-J signatures able to tell the groups apart were searched for in a discovery cohort of 90 to 100 patients, of whom 40 to 45 had Graves' ophthalmopathy and about 55 had stable Graves' hyperthyroidism. The roughly 91 discovery patients were randomly split 7:3 into training and test sets. Following sampling, methimazole starting at 30 mg daily was given to hyperthyroidism patients, and high-dose intravenous methylprednisolone was given to ophthalmopathy patients. An independent validation cohort of under 20 hyperthyroidism patients and more than 15 patients who later progressed to ophthalmopathy tested prospective prediction of ophthalmopathy. General findings and caveats noted by the study authors: In validation, the model predicted progression to ophthalmopathy a median of around 6.5 months before onset, with roughly 68% sensitivity and about 75% specificity. In cross-validation, a model built on a 13 V-J signature told ophthalmopathy apart from stable hyperthyroidism with 87.88% sensitivity and roughly 82% specificity, and in testing the same model reached 80%/75%. No statistical method was used to fix the sample size in advance, and group allocation was not hidden from the investigators. Most expanded thyroid clonotypes (frequency above 0.001) were also detected in blood, suggesting blood repertoires may reflect thyroid immune responses.

The source of this sequence is a woman between 40 and 50 years old with Graves' ophthalmopathy. The rearranged segments are TRBV6-1 and TRBJ2-7, and 8 junction bases match TRBD2. The source material was blood. In nucleotides, the sequence is TGTGCCAGCCTTACGGGAGGGAGCTCCTACGAGCAGTACTTC. Translated, it gives CASLTGGSSYEQYF.